The 27 T cell receptor beta chains listed next were all sequenced from one sample in a study of tumour-infiltrating T cells in Burkitt lymphoma. The method was immunoSEQ multiplex PCR; TCRdb's version includes in-frame clones alone and lacks a portion of them. Among around 3,500 clones listed, approximately 21% were seen once. Sequencing was performed on tumor tissue. Receptors originate from a human donor with Burkitt lymphoma.

In its sample, this clone was seen a few times. The gene calls are TRBV7-9 and TRBJ2-7; TRBD1 matches 8 bases. This CDR3 comprises 16 residues. V lost 5 bases, J lost 6 bases, and 15 bases stayed unmatched. Per the germline V gene, CDR1 is SEHNR and CDR2 is FQNEAQ (reference sequence). CDR3 DNA: TGTGCCAGCAGCCCTATCCTCAGGGGGCTCCATGGCGAGCAGTACTTC. It yields the protein CASSPILRGLHGEQYF.

V usage is TRBV6-5 and J usage is TRBJ1-1, with D unclear. Germline CDR1 and CDR2: MNHEY and SVGAGI. The CDR3 has 13 amino acids. V was shortened by 8 bases and J by 6 bases, with 16 bases between the two germline ends. The CDR3 loop is CASSIPGGAEAFF. CDR3 DNA: TGTGCCAGCTCAATCCCCGGCGGGGCTGAAGCTTTCTTT.

This clone has more than one count but fewer than ten. J is TRBJ1-5 and V is TRBV2; D unresolved. V shed 1 base and J shed 1 base, with 5 bases lying between them. The CDR3 has 14 amino acids. The germline gives CDR1 SNHLY, CDR2 FYNNEI. The CDR3 protein is CASSEVGSNQPQHF. The CDR3 DNA sequence: TGTGCCAGCAGTGAAGTTGGCAGCAATCAGCCCCAGCATTTT.

The chain couples TRBV28 to TRBJ2-2, with a possible D match to TRBD2 (6 bases). This CDR3 region has 13 residues. Germline CDR1 reads MDHEN; CDR2 reads SYDVKM. The V and J ends lost 6 bases and 5 bases respectively, with 10 bases between them. CDR3 residues: CASSYGGTGELFF. CDR3 DNA sequence: TGTGCCAGCAGCTATGGGGGGACCGGGGAGCTGTTTTTT.

In this sample, this clone turned up a few times. The chain joins TRBV5-8 to TRBJ1-2; maybe TRBD1 (6 bases). The germline V gene has CDR1 SGHTS and CDR2 YDEGEE. Trimming shortened V by 0 bases and J by 4 bases, and 13 bases separated the two germline ends. The CDR3 contains 15 residues. CDR3 DNA sequence: TGTGCCAGCAGCTTGGGACAGGCAAGCGGCTATGGCTACACCTTC. It translates to CASSLGQASGYGYTF.

As to this clone: Other DNA sequences of this sample code for an identical CDR3. The CDR3 sequence is CASSRGLRNEQYF. The DNA for the CDR3 is TGTGCCAGCAGCCGAGGCCTTCGGAACGAGCAGTACTTC. V is TRBV7-9 and J is TRBJ2-7; D is uncertain. The CDR3 has 13 residues. Per germline, CDR1 SEHNR and CDR2 FQNEAQ (reference sequence). V dropped 5 bases and J dropped 5 bases, with 13 bases sitting between them.

This clone showed up just once. The V call is TRBV18, the J call TRBJ1-1; 8 positions agree with TRBD1. Germline V gives CDR1 KGHSH, CDR2 LQKENI. The length of the CDR3 is 16 residues. The V gene end was trimmed by 6 bases and the J gene end by 0 bases; junction bases not matched to a gene: 9. CDR3 DNA: TGTGCCAGCTCGTCCGGCCAGGGGGCCCTGAACACTGAAGCTTTCTTT. It specifies CASSSGQGALNTEAFF.

This clone was recorded a few times. This rearrangement joins TRBV6-1 to TRBJ1-1; D not certain. This CDR3 is built from 9 residues. Trimming pared 4 bases from V and 12 bases from J, leaving 6 bases between. Germline loops: CDR1 MNHNS, CDR2 SASEGT. CDR3 sequence reads: CASSGRTFF. For the CDR3, the DNA is TGTGCCAGCAGTGGTCGGACTTTCTTT.

The chain employs TRBV5-1 and TRBJ2-1, with D uncertain. The germline V gene has CDR1 SGHRS and CDR2 YFSETQ. CDR3 size: 16 residues. Trimming left V 4 bases short and J 0 bases short, with 14 bases between. The DNA of the CDR3 is TGCGCCAGCAGCACTAACCCATCCGGCTCCTACAATGAGCAGTTCTTC. Translated, it gives CASSTNPSGSYNEQFF.

The CDR3 nucleotides are TGTGCCAGCAGCGTACTCGGGTTAGCCCACGAGCAGTACTTC. This gives the protein CASSVLGLAHEQYF. This chain uses TRBV9 with TRBJ2-7; no clear D. The CDR3 contains 14 residues. Trimming pared 1 base from V and 5 bases from J, leaving 13 bases between. Germline V gene sequence: CDR1 SGDLS, CDR2 YYNGEE.

The sample holds a few counts of this clone. The chain joins TRBV4-3 to TRBJ2-2; no clear D. Germline V CDR1 and CDR2: LGHNA, YSLEER. The CDR3 spans 14 residues. V lost 3 bases, J lost 1 base, and 6 bases lay in between. For the CDR3, the DNA is TGCGCCAGCAGCCAGTCTAGGAACACCGGGGAGCTGTTTTTT. Its translation is CASSQSRNTGELFF.

The chain carries TRBV27 and TRBJ1-1; a possible D gene is TRBD1 (6 bases). V was shortened by 5 bases and J by 6 bases, with 13 bases between the two germline ends. This CDR3 region has 13 residues. Germline V gene lookup returns CDR1 MNHEY and CDR2 SMNVEV (reference sequence). The CDR3 DNA sequence: TGTGCCAGCAGTGCGACAGGAGGGGCTGAAGCTTTCTTT. It yields the protein CASSATGGAEAFF.

In its sample, this clone was seen a few times. This chain uses TRBV29-1 with TRBJ1-1, with 7 bases lining up with TRBD1. Losses at the gene ends were 7 bases for V and 3 bases for J; bases not matched to a gene: 8. The germline CDR1 and CDR2 sequences are SQVTM and ANQGSEA. The CDR3 contains 13 residues. The CDR3, as DNA: TGCAGCGGACGGACAGGTAGGGACACTGAAGCTTTCTTT. It codes for CSGRTGRDTEAFF.

The rearrangement uses TRBV18 and TRBJ2-1; 7 bases match TRBD2. The CDR3 spans 17 residues. Germline CDR1 and CDR2: KGHSH and LQKENI. Unmatched junction bases numbered 18, after V lost 3 bases and J lost 10 bases. The CDR3 sequence is CASSPLGGPTVSREQFF. The CDR3, as DNA: TGTGCCAGCTCACCCTTGGGAGGGCCCACCGTCAGTCGGGAGCAGTTCTTC.

This clone was counted between two and nine times. Here the CDR3 reads CASSLGFWGSQVLGEQFF. The CDR3 coding sequence is TGTGCCAGCAGCTTAGGGTTTTGGGGGAGTCAGGTACTAGGTGAGCAGTTCTTC. The chain couples TRBV7-3 to TRBJ2-1, with D perhaps given as TRBD1 or TRBD2 (5 bases each). The germline V and J ends were trimmed by 2 bases and 9 bases, with 26 bases remaining between them. The CDR3 loop spans 18 amino acids. The V gene's germline CDR1 is SGHTA and CDR2 FQGTGA.

J is TRBJ1-4 and V is TRBV7-8; D may be TRBD1 (5 bases). This CDR3 spans 13 amino acids. Germline V gene sequence: CDR1 SGHVS, CDR2 FQNEAQ. V was pared by 2 bases and J by 8 bases, with 9 bases between. CDR3 region: CASSLMWGEKLFF. For the CDR3, the DNA is TGTGCCAGCAGCTTAATGTGGGGGGAAAAACTGTTTTTT. The whole variable domain, remainder taken from reference TRBV7-8 and TRBJ1-4, is GAGVSQSPRYKVAKRGQDVALRCDPISGHVSLFWYQQALGQGPEFLTYFQNEAQLDKSGLPSDRFFAERPEGSVSTLKIQRTQQEDSAVYLCASSLMWGEKLFFGSGTQLSVL.

The V and J genes are TRBV10-3 and TRBJ2-5; D might be TRBD2 (5 bases). The CDR3 consists of 11 residues. The germline V gene encodes CDR1 ENHRY and CDR2 SYGVKD. Deletions cut 2 bases from V and 10 bases from J, with 8 bases between. CDR3 sequence: CAISEGGDQYF. In nucleotides, the CDR3 is TGTGCCATCAGTGAGGGAGGAGACCAGTACTTC.

The genes are TRBV11-2 and TRBJ2-2; D is ambiguous. The CDR3 is made up of 16 amino acids. Germline V lookup: CDR1 SGHAT, CDR2 FQNNGV. The ends were cut back, 5 bases at V and 1 base at J, with 14 bases in the middle. CDR3 sequence reads: CASSPHNPENTGELFF. CDR3 sequence (DNA): TGTGCCAGCAGCCCGCATAACCCGGAGAACACCGGGGAGCTGTTTTTT.

This clone appeared a few times. The chain employs TRBV6-5 and TRBJ2-3, with D possibly TRBD2 on 5 matching bases. The germline V gene encodes CDR1 MNHEY and CDR2 SVGAGI. The CDR3 totals 13 residues. V shed 7 bases and J shed 5 bases, with 13 bases lying between them. CDR3 nucleotide sequence: TGTGCCAGCACTGAGCGGTTCGAAGATACGCAGTATTTT. The encoded protein is CASTERFEDTQYF.

This clone appeared a few times. V is TRBV29-1 and J is TRBJ2-1; D unresolved. The CDR3 totals 11 residues. Germline CDR1 SQVTM, CDR2 ANQGSEA. The V and J ends lost 5 bases and 6 bases respectively, with 8 bases between them. CDR3 protein: CSVRFGNEQFF. The CDR3 DNA reads TGCAGCGTTCGGTTCGGCAATGAGCAGTTCTTC.

The chain links TRBV2 to TRBJ2-7, with 9 bases fitting TRBD2. V lost 4 bases, J lost 7 bases, and 11 bases stayed unmatched. This CDR3 contains 15 residues. The germline V gene has CDR1 SNHLY and CDR2 FYNNEI. CDR3 sequence (DNA): TGTGCCAGCAGTGCCCTAGCGGGACCCCTCTCGGAGCAGTACTTC. Translating it yields CASSALAGPLSEQYF.

The V gene is TRBV2, the J gene TRBJ1-5; the match to TRBD1 covers 8 bases. The length of the CDR3 is 14 residues. Germline V CDR1 and CDR2: SNHLY, FYNNEI. With 6 bases clipped from V and 7 bases from J, the junction kept 8 bases outside the gene matches. The CDR3 loop is CASRARTGLQPQHF. CDR3 in DNA: TGTGCCAGCAGAGCACGGACAGGGCTGCAGCCCCAGCATTTT.

This clone was counted only a few times. The rearrangement links TRBV7-9 to TRBJ2-1; no reliable D call. Germline V CDR1 and CDR2: SEHNR, FQNEAQ (reference sequence). V was shortened by 4 bases and J by 5 bases, with 6 bases between the two germline ends. This CDR3 comprises 12 residues. The CDR3 sequence: CASSSINNEQFF. The CDR3 DNA reads as TGTGCCAGCAGCTCGATTAACAATGAGCAGTTCTTC.

The chain couples TRBV6-5 to TRBJ2-7, with D perhaps being TRBD1 or TRBD2 (5 bases each). Germline loops: CDR1 MNHEY, CDR2 SVGAGI. CDR3 length equals 16 residues. V was pared by 2 bases and J by 2 bases, with 16 bases between. The DNA for the CDR3 is TGTGCCAGCAGTTACGGGGACGGACCGACCCCCTACGAGCAGTACTTC. Translation: CASSYGDGPTPYEQYF.

The chain joins TRBV5-1 to TRBJ2-1; TRBD1 agrees at 8 bases. Unmatched junction bases numbered 3, after V lost 4 bases and J lost 0 bases. Germline V lookup: CDR1 SGHRS, CDR2 YFSETQ. The CDR3 consists of 15 residues. The CDR3 loop is CASSRTGTSYNEQFF. CDR3 nucleotides: TGCGCCAGCAGCCGGACAGGGACCTCCTACAATGAGCAGTTCTTC.

This clone was detected a few times. The V and J genes are TRBV29-1 and TRBJ2-7, with TRBD2 identical over 13 bases. Germline V CDR1 and CDR2: SQVTM, ANQGSEA. The CDR3 runs to 16 residues. The V gene end was trimmed by 0 bases and the J gene end by 2 bases; junction bases not matched to a gene: 4. In nucleotides, the CDR3 is TGCAGCGTTGAAGACCCAGGGACTAGCGGGACCTACGAGCAGTACTTC. Translated: CSVEDPGTSGTYEQYF.

This clone was detected only a few times. The V call is TRBV7-9, the J call TRBJ2-1; 10 bases line up with TRBD2. Germline CDR1 is SEHNR and CDR2 is FQNEAQ (reference sequence). The CDR3 spans 14 residues. Unmatched junction bases numbered 8, after V lost 5 bases and J lost 10 bases. This chain's CDR3 is CASSTGTSVREQFF. For the CDR3, the DNA is TGTGCCAGCAGCACGGGGACTAGCGTCCGGGAGCAGTTCTTC.